This entry lists 15 T cell receptor beta chains sequenced from one sample in a study of control samples from healthy donors and cancer patients. Assay used: immunoSEQ multiplex PCR; TCRdb lists only in-frame clones, some missing. The sample gives about 150,000 clones, around 86% of which show up once; 4.9% is in the top ten. The material sequenced was blood. The receptors come from a man aged 25 to 40 in good health.

The V gene is TRBV4-2, the J gene TRBJ2-3, with TRBD2 matching 11 bases. There are 15 residues in the CDR3. V was pared by 3 bases and J by 6 bases, with 5 bases of the junction left unmatched. Germline values: CDR1 LGHNA, CDR2 YNFKEQ. CDR3 residues: CASSQGSGGADTQYF. The CDR3 coding sequence is TGTGCCAGCAGCCAGGGTAGCGGGGGGGCGGATACGCAGTATTTT.

This rearrangement joins TRBV7-9 to TRBJ2-1; 16 bases agree with TRBD2. The germline V gene has CDR1 SEHNR and CDR2 FQNEAQ (reference sequence). Losses at the gene ends were 5 bases for V and 12 bases for J; bases not matched to a gene: 10. The CDR3 consists of 16 residues. The CDR3 bases are TGTGCCAGCAGCACCCAGGGACTAGCGGGAGGGCCGAGGCAGTTCTTC. This codes for CASSTQGLAGGPRQFF.

The chain recombines TRBV15 with TRBJ2-7; D is uncertain. V dropped 0 bases and J dropped 3 bases, with 12 bases sitting between them. The V gene's germline CDR1 is LNHNV and CDR2 YYDKDF (reference sequence). The CDR3 is made up of 15 amino acids. DNA for the CDR3: TGTGCCACCAGCAGAGATAATGGTCCATTCTACGAGCAGTACTTC. Protein: CATSRDNGPFYEQYF.

Worth noting for this clone: One junction end does not reproduce the germline sequence, and a read error may be involved. J is TRBJ2-1 and V is TRBV7-3; the D is unclear. Germline CDR1 is SGHTA and CDR2 is FQGTGA. There are 12 residues in the CDR3. CDR3 residues: CASSLTNNEQFF. The CDR3 DNA reads as TGTGCCAGCAGTTTAACGAATAATGAGCAGTTCTTC.

The chain combines TRBV20-1 with TRBJ2-3; D is unclear. Germline values: CDR1 DFQATT, CDR2 SNEGSKA (reference sequence). The ends were cut back, 3 bases at V and 3 bases at J, with 4 bases in the middle. The CDR3 consists of 11 residues. CDR3 amino acids: CSASSTDTQYF. In DNA form, the CDR3 reads TGCAGTGCTAGTAGTACAGATACGCAGTATTTT.

This chain uses TRBV27 with TRBJ1-6; D ambiguous. The CDR3 has 14 amino acids. Germline V gives CDR1 MNHEY, CDR2 SMNVEV (reference sequence). Trimming removed 5 bases at V and 14 bases at J, with 19 bases between. CDR3 bases: TGTGCCAGCAGTCCCCTGGGAGGGAACGGCGCCCTCCACTTT. Encoded protein: CASSPLGGNGALHF.

This clone was counted a single time. The rearrangement links TRBV14 to TRBJ1-2; D unresolved. Germline CDR1 SGHDN, CDR2 FVKESK. CDR3 length: 13 residues. The V end was cut by 2 bases, the J end by 8 bases, with 12 bases between. CDR3 sequence: CASSQTTLKGYTF. The CDR3 DNA sequence: TGTGCCAGCAGCCAAACCACACTTAAAGGCTACACCTTC.

The chain employs TRBV7-9 and TRBJ1-1; D unresolved. CDR3 size: 14 residues. Per the germline V gene, CDR1 is SEHNR and CDR2 is FQNEAQ (reference sequence). The germline V and J ends were trimmed by 4 bases and 1 base, with 10 bases remaining between them. The CDR3 sequence is CASSYLGPNTEAFF. CDR3 in DNA: TGTGCCAGCAGCTACCTCGGACCGAACACTGAAGCTTTCTTT.

The V and J genes are TRBV14 and TRBJ1-1; TRBD1 is a possible D gene (5 bases). CDR1 is SGHDN, CDR2 FVKESK, per germline. There are 16 residues in the CDR3. V lost 1 base and J 4 bases, leaving 16 bases between the germline ends. The CDR3 region is CASSQVWVGEVTEAFF. The CDR3 DNA sequence: TGTGCCAGCAGCCAAGTCTGGGTGGGGGAAGTCACTGAAGCTTTCTTT.

The chain couples TRBV24-1 to TRBJ1-5; D ambiguous. The ends were cut back, 0 bases at V and 6 bases at J, with 5 bases in the middle. There are 13 residues in the CDR3. Germline CDR1 is KGHDR and CDR2 is SFDVKD. DNA for the CDR3: TGTGCCACCAGTGATTTGTCTGGTCAGCCCCAGCATTTT. The encoded protein is CATSDLSGQPQHF.

The J gene is TRBJ2-3, the V gene TRBV12-3 or TRBV12-4; possibly TRBD1 or TRBD2 for D (5 bases each). This CDR3 has 12 amino acids. With 7 bases removed from V and 4 bases from J, the gap between germline ends came to 9 bases. The CDR3 DNA reads as TGTGCCAGCACCCTGGGGGCAGATACGCAGTATTTT. Amino acids: CASTLGADTQYF.

This chain uses TRBV23-1 with TRBJ2-1; 7 bases align to TRBD2. TRBV23-1 is labeled an ORF, and its function is uncertain. The CDR3 has 17 amino acids. J was trimmed by 6 bases and V by 0 bases; bases with no gene match: 11. The CDR3 is CASSQSTCRLAGNEQFF. The CDR3 region has the DNA TGCGCCAGCAGTCAATCAACCTGTCGACTAGCAGGCAATGAGCAGTTCTTC.

This rearrangement joins TRBV5-1 to TRBJ1-4; tentatively, D is TRBD1 (6 bases). Germline V gene data show CDR1 as SGHRS and CDR2 as YFSETQ. The CDR3 is 14 residues long. The germline V and J ends were trimmed by 5 bases and 4 bases, with 12 bases remaining between them. Here the CDR3 DNA reads TGCGCCAGCAGGTCAGGGGTGCTTAATGAAAAACTGTTTTTT. Protein: CASRSGVLNEKLFF.

This sequence joins TRBV4-2 and TRBJ2-3; 9 bases align to TRBD2. The J segment lost 2 bases and the V segment lost 0 bases, leaving 6 bases of the junction unmatched. The CDR3 runs to 17 residues. The germline V gene has CDR1 LGHNA and CDR2 YNFKEQ. Here the CDR3 DNA reads TGTGCCAGCAGCCAAGAATTGGAGCGGGGGGTCACAGATACGCAGTATTTT. Amino acid sequence: CASSQELERGVTDTQYF.

The V and J genes are TRBV7-2 and TRBJ2-7; D is unclear. V lost 5 bases to trimming and J lost 6 bases, with 20 bases between them. CDR1 is SGHTA and CDR2 is FQGNSA in the germline V gene. CDR3 length: 15 residues. CDR3 region: CASSHSPATLGEQYF. The CDR3 coding sequence is TGTGCCAGCAGCCACTCCCCGGCGACTCTGGGCGAGCAGTACTTC.